This TCR beta chain was sequenced during a study of blood T cell repertoires in COVID-19 (TCRdb year 2020). At the level of the whole study: The collaborator samples originated in the United States, Italy and Spain and spanned the acute and convalescent phases of COVID-19. Sample metadata almost always included a de-identified subject ID, COVID-19 status, age in years and sex. The dataset comprised deeply sampled blood TCRbeta repertoires from subjects exposed to, actively infected with, or recovered from COVID-19. The prospective study material was composed of cDNA or gDNA derived from T cells, B-cell-depleted T cells, or PBMCs. A freely available public database, intended as a resource for researchers studying the immune response to SARS-CoV-2, is where the repertoires were released. Samples were obtained from the ongoing ImmuneRACE study (first 160 participants) and from 1,254 subjects provided by 6 global collaborators. Where available, HLA class I and class II types were taken from metadata supplied by the sample provider and were not determined by assay-based typing. Here is what the overall study found, with its caveats: Clinical and demographic metadata were provided uncurated, with the amount varying by source and participant.

The CDR3 starts with the cysteine, ends with the phenylalanine, and has 16 residues. Only CDR3 DNA remains: 48 bases, in frame from the first base. Based on the germline V gene (reference sequence), the CDR1 and CDR2 sequences are LNHDA and SQIVND. V loses 6 bases, J loses 4 bases, and the germline ends lie 19 bases apart. In the prospective study, participants were roughly 18 to 95 years old, resided in approximately 25 geographic areas of the United States, and were enrolled through a virtual design. In the prospective study, participants were assigned to cohorts based on the clinical history participants reported in a screening survey and a study questionnaire. Recovered participants in ImmuneRACE Cohort 3 were defined as having two consecutive negative NP/OP PCR tests, clearance from a healthcare professional, or resolution of symptoms. In the prospective study, mobile phlebotomists collected whole blood, serum and a nasopharyngeal or oropharyngeal swab from each participant. Over a roughly 2-month period, participants in the prospective study had the option of providing additional blood draws and questionnaires. Before DNA extraction, blood samples from the prospective study were shipped at room temperature or frozen.

In regard to this clone: Its antigen is unknown. No qualities accompany the bases; no much larger clone lies one base away.

The immunoSEQ Assay, a bias-controlled multiplex PCR, was used to amplify TCRbeta CDR3 regions from genomic DNA. Turning to the authors' computational methods: The number of nucleated cells in each sample was estimated by amplification of reference gene primers within the assay. To quantify the absolute abundance of each unique TCRbeta CDR3 rearrangement, sequence reads were collapsed and filtered. For each sample, productive Simpson clonality was calculated as the square root of Simpson's diversity index over productive rearrangements. TCRdb holds this immuneACCESS table with in-frame rearrangements only. Some clones are missing; in checked studies, unresolved V genes explain under half, and the rest has no known cause. V and J calls and clone size follow that table, whereas D and trimming were derived from the DNA. A total of just over 300,000 clones appear in this sample, just over 85% of them only once. Jointly, the top ten make up about 4.2% of the sample.

Input material: PBMCs or T cells enriched from blood (not recorded which). This chain is built from TRBV19 and TRBJ1-3; the D region possibly corresponds to TRBD1 (6 bases align). This clonotype was obtained from a man aged 25-40 years who had recovered from COVID-19. This receptor has the CDR3 CASSPGWGLVGNTIYF. The bases read TGTGCCAGTAGCCCAGGTTGGGGGCTGGTCGGAAACACCATATATTTT.